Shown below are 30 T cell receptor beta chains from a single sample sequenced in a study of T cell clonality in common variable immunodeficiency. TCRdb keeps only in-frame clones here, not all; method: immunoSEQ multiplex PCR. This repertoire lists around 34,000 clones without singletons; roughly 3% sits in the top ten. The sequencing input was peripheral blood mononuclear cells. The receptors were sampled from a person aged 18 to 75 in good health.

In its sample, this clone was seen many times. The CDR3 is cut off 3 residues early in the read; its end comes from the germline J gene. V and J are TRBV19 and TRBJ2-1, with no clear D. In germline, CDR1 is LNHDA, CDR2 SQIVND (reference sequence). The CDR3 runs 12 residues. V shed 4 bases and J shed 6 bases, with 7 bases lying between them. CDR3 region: CASSTFSNEQFF. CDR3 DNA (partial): TGTGCCAGTAGTACCTTCAGCAATGAG.

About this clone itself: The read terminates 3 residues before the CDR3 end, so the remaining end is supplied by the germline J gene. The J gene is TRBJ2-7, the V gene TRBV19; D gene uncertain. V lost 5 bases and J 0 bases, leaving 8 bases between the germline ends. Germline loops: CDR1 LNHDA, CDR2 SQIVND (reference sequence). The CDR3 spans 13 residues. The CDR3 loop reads CASSAVASYEQYF. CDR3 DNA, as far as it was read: TGTGCCAGTAGTGCCGTAGCCTCCTACGAG.

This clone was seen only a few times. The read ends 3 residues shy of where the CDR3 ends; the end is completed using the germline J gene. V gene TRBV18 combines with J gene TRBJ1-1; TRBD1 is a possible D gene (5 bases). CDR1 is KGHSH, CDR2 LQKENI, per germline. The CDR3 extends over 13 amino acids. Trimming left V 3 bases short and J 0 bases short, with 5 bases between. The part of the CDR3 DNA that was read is TGTGCCAGCTCACCGGGGCTGAACACTGAA. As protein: CASSPGLNTE. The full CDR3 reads CASSPGLNTEAFF.

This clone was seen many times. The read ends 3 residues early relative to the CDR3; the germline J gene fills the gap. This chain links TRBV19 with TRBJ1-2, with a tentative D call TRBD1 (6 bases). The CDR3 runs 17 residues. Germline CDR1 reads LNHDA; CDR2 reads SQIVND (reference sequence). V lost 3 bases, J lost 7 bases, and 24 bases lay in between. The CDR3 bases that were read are TGTGCCAGTAGTATGGGAAAGGGGGGGTCGGCGATGTTTGGC. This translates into CASSMGKGGSAMFG. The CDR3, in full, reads CASSMGKGGSAMFGYTF.

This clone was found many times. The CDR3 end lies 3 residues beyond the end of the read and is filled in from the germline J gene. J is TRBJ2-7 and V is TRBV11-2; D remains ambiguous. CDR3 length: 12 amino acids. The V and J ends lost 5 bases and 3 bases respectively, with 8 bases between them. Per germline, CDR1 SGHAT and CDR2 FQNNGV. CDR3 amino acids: CASSGRNYEQYF. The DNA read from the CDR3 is TGTGCCAGCAGCGGGCGTAACTACGAG.

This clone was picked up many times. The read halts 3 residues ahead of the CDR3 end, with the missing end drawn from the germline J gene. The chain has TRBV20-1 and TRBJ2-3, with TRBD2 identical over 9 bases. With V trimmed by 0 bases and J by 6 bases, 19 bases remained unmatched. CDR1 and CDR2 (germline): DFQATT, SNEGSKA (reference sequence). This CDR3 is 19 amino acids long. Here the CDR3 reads CSARDRYSRVAGVGDTQYF. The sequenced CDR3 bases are TGCAGTGCTAGAGATCGGTATTCGAGAGTAGCGGGAGTCGGGGATACG.

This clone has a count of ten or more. CDR3 region: CSARRIPNRVQGHGYTF. The DNA read from the CDR3 is TGCAGTGCTAGACGAATCCCCAACAGGGTCCAAGGGCATGGC. This chain connects TRBV20-1 to TRBJ1-2, with D maybe TRBD1 (6 bases). The CDR3 end is not reached by the read, which stops 3 residues before it; the germline J gene fills it in. The ends were cut back, 2 bases at V and 6 bases at J, with 25 bases in the middle. The germline gives CDR1 DFQATT, CDR2 SNEGSKA (reference sequence). CDR3 length: 17 amino acids.

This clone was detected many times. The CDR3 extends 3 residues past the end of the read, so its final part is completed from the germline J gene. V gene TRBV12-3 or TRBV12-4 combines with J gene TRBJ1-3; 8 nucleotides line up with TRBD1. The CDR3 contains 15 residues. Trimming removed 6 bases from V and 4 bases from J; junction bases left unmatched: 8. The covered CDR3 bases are TGTGCCAGCAGCTCAGGGGGCGCGATGGGAAACACC. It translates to CASSSGGAMGNT. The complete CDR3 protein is CASSSGGAMGNTIYF.

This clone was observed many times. CDR3 loop: CASSIQGPYEQYF. CDR3 DNA, as far as it was read: TGTGCCAGCAGTATCCAGGGTCCTTACGAG. The chain has TRBV12-3 or TRBV12-4 and TRBJ2-7; a weak D match, TRBD1 (5 bases). From the germline J gene comes the end of the CDR3, since the read stops 3 residues before it. The CDR3 is made up of 13 amino acids. V lost 5 bases, J lost 4 bases, and 12 bases lay in between.

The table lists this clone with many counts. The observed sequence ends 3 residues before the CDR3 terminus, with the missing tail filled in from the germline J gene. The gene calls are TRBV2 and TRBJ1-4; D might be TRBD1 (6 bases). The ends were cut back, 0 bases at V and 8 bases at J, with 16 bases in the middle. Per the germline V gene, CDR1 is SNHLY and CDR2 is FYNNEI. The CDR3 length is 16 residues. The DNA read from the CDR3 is TGTGCCAGCAGTGAAGCGCGGGGGGGCGTTTTGGAAAAA. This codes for CASSEARGGVLEK. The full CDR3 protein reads CASSEARGGVLEKLFF.

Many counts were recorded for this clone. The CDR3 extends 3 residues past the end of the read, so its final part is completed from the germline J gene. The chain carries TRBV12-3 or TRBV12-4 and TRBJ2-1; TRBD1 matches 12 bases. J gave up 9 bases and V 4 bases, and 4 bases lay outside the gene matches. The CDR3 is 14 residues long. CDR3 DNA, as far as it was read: TGTGCCAGCAGTTCGGGACAGGGGGCGCGTGAG. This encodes CASSSGQGARE. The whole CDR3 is CASSSGQGAREQFF.

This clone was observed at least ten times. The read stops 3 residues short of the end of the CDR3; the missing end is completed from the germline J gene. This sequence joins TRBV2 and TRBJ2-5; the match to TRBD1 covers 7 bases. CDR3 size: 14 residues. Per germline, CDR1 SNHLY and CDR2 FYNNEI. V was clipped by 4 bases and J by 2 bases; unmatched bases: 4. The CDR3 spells CASSAQGQQETQYF. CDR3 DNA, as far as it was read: TGTGCCAGCAGTGCTCAGGGACAGCAAGAGACC.

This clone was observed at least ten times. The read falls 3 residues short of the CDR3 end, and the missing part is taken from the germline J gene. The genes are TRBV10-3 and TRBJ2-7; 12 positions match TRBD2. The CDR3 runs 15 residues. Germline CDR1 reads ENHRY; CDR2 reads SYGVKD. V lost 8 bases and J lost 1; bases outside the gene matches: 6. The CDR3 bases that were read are TGTGCCATCGCTCGACTAGCGGGAGAATCCTACGAG. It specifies CAIARLAGESYE. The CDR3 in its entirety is CAIARLAGESYEQYF.

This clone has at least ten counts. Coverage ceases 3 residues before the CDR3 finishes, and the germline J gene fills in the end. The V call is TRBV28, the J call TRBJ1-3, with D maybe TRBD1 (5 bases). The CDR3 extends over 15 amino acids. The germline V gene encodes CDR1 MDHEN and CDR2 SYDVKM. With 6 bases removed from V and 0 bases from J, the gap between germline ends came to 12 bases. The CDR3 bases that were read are TGTGCCAGCAGCACTTATCAGGGCTCTGGAAACACC. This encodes CASSTYQGSGNT. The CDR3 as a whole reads CASSTYQGSGNTIYF.

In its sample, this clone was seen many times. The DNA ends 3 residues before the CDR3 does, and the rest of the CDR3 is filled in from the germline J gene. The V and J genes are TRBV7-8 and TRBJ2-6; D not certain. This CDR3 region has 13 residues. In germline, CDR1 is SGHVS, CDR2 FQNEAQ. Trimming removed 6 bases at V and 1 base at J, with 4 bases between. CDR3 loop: CASRLSGANVLTF. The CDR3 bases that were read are TGTGCCAGCAGGCTATCTGGGGCCAACGTC.

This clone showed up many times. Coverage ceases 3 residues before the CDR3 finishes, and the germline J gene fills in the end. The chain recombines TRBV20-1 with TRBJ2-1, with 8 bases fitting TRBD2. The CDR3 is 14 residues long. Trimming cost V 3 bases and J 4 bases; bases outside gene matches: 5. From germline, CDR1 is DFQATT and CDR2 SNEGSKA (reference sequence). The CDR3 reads CSARSGSRYNEQFF. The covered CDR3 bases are TGCAGTGCTAGGAGCGGGAGTCGGTACAATGAG.

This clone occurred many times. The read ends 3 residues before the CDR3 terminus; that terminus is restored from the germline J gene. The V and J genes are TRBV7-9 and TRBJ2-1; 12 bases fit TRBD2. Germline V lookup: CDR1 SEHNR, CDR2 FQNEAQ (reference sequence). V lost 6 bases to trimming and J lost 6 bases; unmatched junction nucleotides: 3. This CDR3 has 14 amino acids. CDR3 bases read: TGTGCCAGCAGTATACTAGCGGGAGGCAATGAG. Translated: CASSILAGGNE. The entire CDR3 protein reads CASSILAGGNEQFF. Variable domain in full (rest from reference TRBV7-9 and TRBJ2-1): DTGVSQNPRHKITKRGQNVTFRCDPISEHNRLYWYRQTLGQGPEFLTYFQNEAQLEKSRLLSDRFSAERPKGSFSTLEIQRTEQGDSAMYLCASSILAGGNEQFFGPGTRLTVL.

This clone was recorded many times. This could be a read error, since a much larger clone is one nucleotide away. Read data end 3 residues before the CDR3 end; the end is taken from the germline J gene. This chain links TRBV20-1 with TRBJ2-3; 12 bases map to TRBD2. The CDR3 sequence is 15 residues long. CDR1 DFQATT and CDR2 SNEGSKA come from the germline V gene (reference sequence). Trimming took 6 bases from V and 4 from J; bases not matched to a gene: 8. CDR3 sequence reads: CSATGTSGLADTQYF. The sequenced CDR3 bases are TGCAGTGCAACCGGGACTAGCGGGCTCGCAGATACG.

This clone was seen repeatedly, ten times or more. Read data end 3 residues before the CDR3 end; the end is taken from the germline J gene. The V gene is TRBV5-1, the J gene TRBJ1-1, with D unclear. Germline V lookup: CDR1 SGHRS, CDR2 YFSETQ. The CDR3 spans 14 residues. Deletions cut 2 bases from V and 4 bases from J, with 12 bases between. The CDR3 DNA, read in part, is TGCGCCAGCAGCTTAGGCCCAACCCTCACTGAA. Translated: CASSLGPTLTE. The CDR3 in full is CASSLGPTLTEAFF.

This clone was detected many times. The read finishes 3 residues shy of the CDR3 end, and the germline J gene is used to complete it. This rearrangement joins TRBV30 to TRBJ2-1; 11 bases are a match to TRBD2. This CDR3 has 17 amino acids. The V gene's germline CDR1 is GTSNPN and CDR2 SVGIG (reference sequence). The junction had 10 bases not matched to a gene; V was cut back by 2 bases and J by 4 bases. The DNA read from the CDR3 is TGTGCCTGGAGTCATCAAGAGACTAGCGGGACTTACAATGAG. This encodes CAWSHQETSGTYNE. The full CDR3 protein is CAWSHQETSGTYNEQFF. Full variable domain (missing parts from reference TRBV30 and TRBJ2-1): SQTIHQWPATLVQPVGSPLSLECTVEGTSNPNLYWYRQAAGRGLQLLFYSVGIGQISSEVPQNLSASRPQDRQFILSSKKLLLSDSGFYLCAWSHQETSGTYNEQFFGPGTRLTVL.

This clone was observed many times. CDR3 residues: CASQGQAYNQPQHF. The part of the CDR3 DNA that was read is TGTGCCAGCCAGGGACAGGCATACAATCAGCCC. V gene TRBV19 combines with J gene TRBJ1-5; 8 nucleotides agree with TRBD1. The read terminates 3 residues ahead of where the CDR3 ends, so the germline J gene completes it. With 9 bases clipped from V and 3 bases from J, the junction kept 7 bases outside the gene matches. The germline V gene encodes CDR1 LNHDA and CDR2 SQIVND (reference sequence). CDR3 length: 14 amino acids. Combining the CDR3 with reference TRBV19 and TRBJ1-5 gives the whole variable domain DGGITQSPKYLFRKEGQNVTLSCEQNLNHDAMYWYRQDPGQGLRLIYYSQIVNDFQKGDIAEGYSVSREKKESFPLTVTSAQKNPTAFYLCASQGQAYNQPQHFGDGTRLSIL.

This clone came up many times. The CDR3 loop reads CSAQQGRGDNEQFF. The CDR3 DNA, read in part, is TGCAGTGCGCAACAGGGCAGGGGAGACAATGAG. V and J are TRBV20-1 and TRBJ2-1; D perhaps matches TRBD1 (6 bases). Sequencing ends 3 residues short of the CDR3 end; the germline J gene provides the rest. CDR1 and CDR2 from the germline V gene are DFQATT and SNEGSKA (reference sequence). With 6 bases removed from V and 5 bases from J, the gap between germline ends came to 17 bases. The CDR3 spans 14 residues.

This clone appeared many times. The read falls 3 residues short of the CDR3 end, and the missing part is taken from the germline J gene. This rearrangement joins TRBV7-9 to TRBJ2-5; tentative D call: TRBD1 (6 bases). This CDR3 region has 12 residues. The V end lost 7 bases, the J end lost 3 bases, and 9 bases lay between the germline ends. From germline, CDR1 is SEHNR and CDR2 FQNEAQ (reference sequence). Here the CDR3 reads CASTRTEETQYF. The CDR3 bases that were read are TGTGCCAGCACACGGACAGAAGAGACC.

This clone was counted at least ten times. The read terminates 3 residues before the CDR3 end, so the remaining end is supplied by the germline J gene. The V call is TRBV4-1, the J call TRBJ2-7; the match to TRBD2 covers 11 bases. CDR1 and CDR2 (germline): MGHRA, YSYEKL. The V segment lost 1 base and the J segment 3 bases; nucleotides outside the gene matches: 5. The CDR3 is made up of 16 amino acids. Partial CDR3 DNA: TGCGCCAGCAGCCAAGGGGGGACTAGCGGCAACTACGAG. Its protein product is CASSQGGTSGNYE. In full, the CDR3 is CASSQGGTSGNYEQYF.

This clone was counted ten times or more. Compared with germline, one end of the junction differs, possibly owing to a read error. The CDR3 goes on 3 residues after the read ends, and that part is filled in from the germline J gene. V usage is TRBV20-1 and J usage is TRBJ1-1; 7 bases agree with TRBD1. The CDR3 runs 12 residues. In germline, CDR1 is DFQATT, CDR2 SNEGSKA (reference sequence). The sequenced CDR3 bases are TGCAGCGCTAGCCAGGGGGAGATTCGA. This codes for CSASQGEIR. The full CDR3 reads CSASQGEIRAFF.

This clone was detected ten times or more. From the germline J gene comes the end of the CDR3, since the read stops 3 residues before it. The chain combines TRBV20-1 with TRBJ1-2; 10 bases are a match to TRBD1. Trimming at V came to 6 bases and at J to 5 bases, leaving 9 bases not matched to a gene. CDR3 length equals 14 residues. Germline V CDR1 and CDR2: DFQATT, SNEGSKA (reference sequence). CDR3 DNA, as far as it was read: TGCAGTGCGAAAACTGGACAGGGGGAGTATGGC. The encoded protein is CSAKTGQGEYG. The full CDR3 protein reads CSAKTGQGEYGYTF.

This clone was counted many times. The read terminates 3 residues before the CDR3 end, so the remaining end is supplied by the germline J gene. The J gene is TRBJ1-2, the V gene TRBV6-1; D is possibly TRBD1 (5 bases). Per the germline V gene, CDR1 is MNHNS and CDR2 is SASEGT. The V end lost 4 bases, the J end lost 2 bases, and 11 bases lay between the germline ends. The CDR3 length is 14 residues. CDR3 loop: CASSVGPFNYGYTF. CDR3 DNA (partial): TGTGCCAGCAGTGTGGGGCCATTCAACTATGGC.

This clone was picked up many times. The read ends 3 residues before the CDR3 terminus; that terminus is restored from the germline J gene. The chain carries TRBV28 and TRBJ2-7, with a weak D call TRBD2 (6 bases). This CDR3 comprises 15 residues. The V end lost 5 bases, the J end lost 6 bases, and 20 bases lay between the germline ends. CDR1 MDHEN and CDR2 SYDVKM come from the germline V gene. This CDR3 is CASSDQGGQLLEQYF. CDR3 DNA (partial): TGTGCCAGCAGTGACCAGGGAGGTCAACTCCTCGAG.

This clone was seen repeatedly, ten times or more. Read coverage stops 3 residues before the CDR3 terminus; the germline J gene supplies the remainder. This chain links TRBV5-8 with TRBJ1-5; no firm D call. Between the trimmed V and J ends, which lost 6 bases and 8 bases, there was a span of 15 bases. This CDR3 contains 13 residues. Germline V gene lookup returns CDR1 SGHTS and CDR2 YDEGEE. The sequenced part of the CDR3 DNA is TGTGCCAGCATAGTACGGGGATCCGAGCCC. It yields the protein CASIVRGSEP. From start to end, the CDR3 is CASIVRGSEPQHF.

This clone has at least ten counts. The chain's CDR3 is CASSRSAGGYYNEQFF. CDR3 DNA (partial): TGTGCCAGCAGCCGCTCGGCGGGAGGGTACTACAATGAG. The rearrangement uses TRBV2 and TRBJ2-1, with TRBD2 matching over 9 bases. The sequence runs out 3 residues before the end of the CDR3; the remainder is reconstructed from the germline J gene. J was trimmed by 3 bases and V by 6 bases; bases with no gene match: 9. The CDR3 loop spans 16 amino acids. The V gene's germline CDR1 is SNHLY and CDR2 FYNNEI.